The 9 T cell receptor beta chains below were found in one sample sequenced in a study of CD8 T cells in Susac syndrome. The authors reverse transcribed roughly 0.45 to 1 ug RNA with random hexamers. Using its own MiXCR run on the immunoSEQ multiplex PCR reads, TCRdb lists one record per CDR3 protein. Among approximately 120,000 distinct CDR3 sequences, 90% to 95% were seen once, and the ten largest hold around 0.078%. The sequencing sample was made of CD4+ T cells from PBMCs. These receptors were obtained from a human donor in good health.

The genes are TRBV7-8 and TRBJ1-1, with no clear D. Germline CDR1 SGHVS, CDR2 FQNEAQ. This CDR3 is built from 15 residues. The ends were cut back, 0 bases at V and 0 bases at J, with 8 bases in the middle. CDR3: CASSLARMLNTEAFF. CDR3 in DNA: TGTGCCAGCAGCTTAGCGCGAATGCTGAACACTGAAGCTTTCTTT.

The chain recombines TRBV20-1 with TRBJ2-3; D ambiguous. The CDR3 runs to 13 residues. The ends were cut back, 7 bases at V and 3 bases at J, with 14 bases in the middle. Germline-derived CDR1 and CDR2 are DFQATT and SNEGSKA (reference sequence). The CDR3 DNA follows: TGCAGTGTAGTTGGGTCCGGGACAGATACGCAGTATTTT. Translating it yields CSVVGSGTDTQYF.

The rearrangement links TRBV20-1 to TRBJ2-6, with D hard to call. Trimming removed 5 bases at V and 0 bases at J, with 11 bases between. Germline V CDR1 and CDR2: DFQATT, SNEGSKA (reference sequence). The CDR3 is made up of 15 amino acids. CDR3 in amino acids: CSASLVGSGANVLTF. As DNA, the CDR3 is TGCAGTGCTTCCCTGGTTGGCTCTGGGGCCAACGTCCTGACTTTC.

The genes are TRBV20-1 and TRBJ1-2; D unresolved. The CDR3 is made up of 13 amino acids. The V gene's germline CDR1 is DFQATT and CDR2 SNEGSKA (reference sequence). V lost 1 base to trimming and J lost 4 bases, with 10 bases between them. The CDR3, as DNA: TGCAGTGCTAGAGCCTCGGGAGTCTATGGCTACACCTTC. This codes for CSARASGVYGYTF.

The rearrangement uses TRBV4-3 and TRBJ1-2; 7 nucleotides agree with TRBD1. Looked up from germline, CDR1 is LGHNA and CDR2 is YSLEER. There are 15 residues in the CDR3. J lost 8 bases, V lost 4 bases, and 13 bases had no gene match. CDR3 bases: TGCGCCAGCAGCCGAGATCCCGGACAGGCCCTGGGCTACACCTTC. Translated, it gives CASSRDPGQALGYTF.

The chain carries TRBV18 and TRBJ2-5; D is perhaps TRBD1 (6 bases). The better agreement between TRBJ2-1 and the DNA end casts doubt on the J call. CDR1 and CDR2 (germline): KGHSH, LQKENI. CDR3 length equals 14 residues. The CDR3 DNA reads TGTGCCAGCTCACCAAAAGGACAGACCACTTTCCAGTTCTTC. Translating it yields CASSPKGQTTFQFF.

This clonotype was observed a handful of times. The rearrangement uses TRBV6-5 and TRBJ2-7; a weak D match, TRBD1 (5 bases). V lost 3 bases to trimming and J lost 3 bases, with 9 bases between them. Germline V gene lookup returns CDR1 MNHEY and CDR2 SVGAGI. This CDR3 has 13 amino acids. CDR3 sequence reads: CASSYRGNYEQYF. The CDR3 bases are TGTGCCAGCAGTTATAGGGGAAACTACGAGCAGTACTTC.

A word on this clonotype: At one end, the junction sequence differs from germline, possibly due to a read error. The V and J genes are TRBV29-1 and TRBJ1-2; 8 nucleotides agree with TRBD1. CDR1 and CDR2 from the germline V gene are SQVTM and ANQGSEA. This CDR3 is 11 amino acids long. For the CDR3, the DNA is TGCAGCGTTGCCAGGGGGCCGGATGCTTTCTTC. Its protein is CSVARGPDAFF.

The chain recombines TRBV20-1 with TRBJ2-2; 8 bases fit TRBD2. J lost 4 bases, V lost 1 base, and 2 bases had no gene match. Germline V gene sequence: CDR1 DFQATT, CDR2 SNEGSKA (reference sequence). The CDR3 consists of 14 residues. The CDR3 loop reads CSARVRGGTGELFF. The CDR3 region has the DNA TGCAGTGCTAGAGTTCGGGGGGGCACCGGGGAGCTGTTTTTT.